The subject of this entry is one T cell receptor (beta chain). Its antigen is unknown. Here immunoSEQ multiplex PCR was the method, and the copy in TCRdb shows in-frame clones only, minus some. The sample lists 20,000 to 25,000 clones, 85% occurring once. The data were obtained in a study of lymphopenia after photon versus proton radiotherapy. The study, taken as a whole, reports: Post-nadir TCR diversity decline inversely tracked overall survival among those who died. Survival link was tested only in deceased patients; proton benefit remains a possibility. Proton therapy kept repertoires fairly stable, unlike photons, which gained effector/memory cells. After lymphocyte nadir, photon-treated repertoires showed oligoclonal expansion, especially CD8+ Temra.

Germline V gene lookup returns CDR1 MGHDK and CDR2 SYGVNS. Trimming took 6 bases from V and 4 from J, leaving 13 bases between them. The CDR3 spans 15 residues. The gene calls are TRBV25-1 and TRBJ1-6; D gene uncertain. Source: peripheral blood, taken from a patient treated with photon-based radiotherapy. The TCR originated in a man in his sixties with pancreatic cancer. The CDR3 nucleotides are TGTGCCAGCAGCTCAGGAGGGAAGTATAATTCACCCCTCCACTTT. Residues: CASSSGGKYNSPLHF.